Below are 16 T cell receptor beta chains sequenced from a single sample in a study of shared clonotypes between healthy human individuals. TCRdb keeps only in-frame clones here, not all; method: immunoSEQ multiplex PCR. The sample lists about 580,000 clones; roughly 98% were seen once. Naive-designated CD8 cells lacked CD45RO, were positively enriched for CCR7, and omitted terminally differentiated effector memory CD45RA+ cells. Material: naive CD8+ T cells sorted from blood. The receptors stem from a man between 25 and 39 years old in good health.

The rearrangement links TRBV7-2 to TRBJ2-1, with 9 nucleotides matching TRBD2. Germline V gene sequence: CDR1 SGHTA, CDR2 FQGNSA. The CDR3 is made up of 17 amino acids. V trimming: 1 base; J trimming: 4 bases; junction bases outside the gene matches: 8. Here the CDR3 reads CASSLGLAGDAYNEQFF. The CDR3 coding sequence is TGTGCCAGCAGCTTAGGGTTAGCGGGAGACGCGTACAATGAGCAGTTCTTC. Complete variable domain (other parts from reference TRBV7-2 and TRBJ2-1): GAGVSQSPSNKVTEKGKDVELRCDPISGHTALYWYRQSLGQGLEFLIYFQGNSAPDKSGLPSDRFSAERTGGSVSTLTIQRTQQEDSAVYLCASSLGLAGDAYNEQFFGPGTRLTVL.

As DNA, the CDR3 is TGTGCCAGCAGGGGGACAGATGACTACAATGAGCAGTTCTTC. Translation: CASRGTDDYNEQFF. The J gene is TRBJ2-1, the V gene TRBV7-6; 7 nucleotides line up with TRBD1. This CDR3 has 14 residues. V lost 6 bases to trimming and J lost 3 bases; unmatched junction nucleotides: 5. Germline lookup yields CDR1 SGHVS and CDR2 FNYEAQ.

This clone was found once. The rearrangement joins TRBV4-1 to TRBJ2-7, with TRBD1 matching over 9 bases. V gave up 0 bases and J gave up 2 bases; unmatched junction bases: 2. CDR1 MGHRA and CDR2 YSYEKL come from the germline V gene. CDR3 length equals 15 residues. CDR3 region: CASSQEWTGAYEQYF. In DNA, the CDR3 is TGCGCCAGCAGCCAAGAGTGGACAGGGGCCTACGAGCAGTACTTC.

The chain couples TRBV28 to TRBJ1-3, with 7 bases that match TRBD1. Germline CDR1 and CDR2: MDHEN and SYDVKM. The CDR3 is 14 amino acids. J lost 4 bases, V lost 9 bases, and 9 bases had no gene match. CDR3 amino acids: CASWTRGPGNTIYF. The CDR3 DNA sequence: TGTGCCAGTTGGACTAGGGGGCCGGGAAACACCATATATTTT. The full variable domain, rest sourced from reference TRBV28 and TRBJ1-3, is DVKVTQSSRYLVKRTGEKVFLECVQDMDHENMFWYRQDPGLGLRLIYFSYDVKMKEKGDIPEGYSVSREKKERFSLILESASTNQTSMYLCASWTRGPGNTIYFGEGSWLTVV.

Remarks on this clone: A read error may account for a junction end that differs from germline. This rearrangement joins TRBV9 to TRBJ2-4; D possibly uses TRBD1 or TRBD2 (5 bases each). Germline CDR1 reads SGDLS; CDR2 reads YYNGEE. The CDR3 is 15 residues long. The CDR3 sequence: CVSSVAGTAKNIQYF. CDR3 bases: TGTGTCAGCAGCGTTGCCGGGACAGCCAAAAACATTCAGTACTTC. The entire variable domain, with the rest obtained from reference TRBV9 and TRBJ2-4, is as follows: DSGVTQTPKHLITATGQRVTLRCSPRSGDLSVYWYQQSLDQGLQFLIQYYNGEERAKGNILERFSAQQFPDLHSELNLSSLELGDSALYFCVSSVAGTAKNIQYFGAGTRLSVL.

Written as DNA, the CDR3 is TGTGCCAGCAGCGTAGGGGAGGACGGCTACGAGCAGTACTTC. The encoded protein is CASSVGEDGYEQYF. This chain uses TRBV9 with TRBJ2-7, with D tentatively TRBD2 (6 bases). Deletions cut 0 bases from V and 3 bases from J, with 10 bases between. Germline V gives CDR1 SGDLS, CDR2 YYNGEE. This CDR3 contains 14 residues.

This chain connects TRBV13 to TRBJ2-7; TRBD2 agrees at 13 bases. Germline V gene sequence: CDR1 PRHDT, CDR2 FYEKMQ (reference sequence). The V gene end was trimmed by 0 bases and the J gene end by 1 base; junction bases not matched to a gene: 0. This CDR3 has 16 residues. The CDR3 here is CASSLGLAGGSYEQYF. The CDR3 DNA sequence: TGTGCCAGCAGCTTAGGACTAGCGGGGGGGTCCTACGAGCAGTACTTC.

V gene TRBV11-2 combines with J gene TRBJ1-1; D is uncertain. V was shortened by 3 bases and J by 9 bases, with 14 bases between the two germline ends. The CDR3 consists of 13 residues. Germline V gene sequence: CDR1 SGHAT, CDR2 FQNNGV. The CDR3 DNA follows: TGTGCCAGCAGCTTGGCGCGGTGGGGAAAAGCTTTCTTT. It encodes CASSLARWGKAFF.

This sequence joins TRBV5-1 and TRBJ2-5; 7 bases align to TRBD1. The CDR3 contains 16 residues. Germline CDR1 and CDR2: SGHRS and YFSETQ. Trimming removed 4 bases from V and 5 bases from J; junction bases left unmatched: 14. The CDR3 here is CASSDNRQGVWETQYF. The DNA of the CDR3 is TGCGCCAGCAGCGACAATAGACAGGGAGTGTGGGAGACCCAGTACTTC. Together with reference TRBV5-1 and TRBJ2-5, the CDR3 gives the full variable domain: KAGVTQTPRYLIKTRGQQVTLSCSPISGHRSVSWYQQTPGQGLQFLFEYFSETQRNKGNFPGRFSGRQFSNSRSEMNVSTLELGDSALYLCASSDNRQGVWETQYFGPGTRLLVL.

This rearrangement joins TRBV5-6 to TRBJ2-5, with D perhaps TRBD2 (6 bases). The ends were cut back, 0 bases at V and 0 bases at J, with 6 bases in the middle. From germline, CDR1 is SGHDT and CDR2 YYEEEE. The CDR3 totals 14 residues. CDR3 DNA: TGTGCCAGCAGCTTGGCGGGAGACCAAGAGACCCAGTACTTC. Translating gives CASSLAGDQETQYF.

The chain couples TRBV7-9 to TRBJ2-3, with 10 positions matching TRBD2. V lost 5 bases, J lost 1 base, and 6 bases stayed unmatched. Germline CDR1 is SEHNR and CDR2 is FQNEAQ (reference sequence). This CDR3 contains 16 residues. CDR3: CASSPTSGIGTDTQYF. The CDR3 coding sequence is TGTGCCAGCAGCCCCACTAGCGGGATCGGCACAGATACGCAGTATTTT.

V is TRBV6-5 and J is TRBJ1-2, with 7 bases matching TRBD1. V lost 4 bases and J lost 8; bases outside the gene matches: 4. The CDR3 contains 12 residues. Germline CDR1 reads MNHEY; CDR2 reads SVGAGI. The CDR3 nucleotides read TGTGCCAGCAGTTCGACAGGGTGGGGCTACACCTTC. Protein sequence: CASSSTGWGYTF.

V usage is TRBV5-1 and J usage is TRBJ2-2; 8 positions match TRBD2. This CDR3 comprises 19 residues. The V gene's germline CDR1 is SGHRS and CDR2 YFSETQ. With V trimmed by 1 base and J by 0 bases, 11 bases remained unmatched. CDR3 DNA sequence: TGCGCCAGCAGCTTGTATGGGGTAGCGGGGACTGCGAACACCGGGGAGCTGTTTTTT. It translates to CASSLYGVAGTANTGELFF.

This rearrangement joins TRBV5-1 to TRBJ1-1; possibly TRBD1 for D (6 bases). Germline values: CDR1 SGHRS, CDR2 YFSETQ. Deletions cut 0 bases from V and 1 base from J, with 16 bases between. The CDR3 is 17 residues long. The CDR3 reads CASSLGPGALGNTEAFF. DNA of the CDR3: TGCGCCAGCAGCTTGGGCCCGGGGGCCTTGGGGAACACTGAAGCTTTCTTT.

The J gene is TRBJ2-5, the V gene TRBV5-4; 12 bases match TRBD2. The V gene's germline CDR1 is SGHNT and CDR2 YYREEE (reference sequence). The V and J ends lost 0 bases and 5 bases, in that order; junction bases with no gene match: 5. The CDR3 is made up of 16 amino acids. Written as DNA, the CDR3 is TGTGCCAGCAGCTTGGGGCTAGCGGGAGGGTCTGAGACCCAGTACTTC. As protein: CASSLGLAGGSETQYF. Full variable domain (outside the CDR3, taken from reference TRBV5-4 and TRBJ2-5): ETGVTQSPTHLIKTRGQQVTLRCSSQSGHNTVSWYQQALGQGPQFIFQYYREEENGRGNFPPRFSGLQFPNYSSELNVNALELDDSALYLCASSLGLAGGSETQYFGPGTRLLVL.

Written as DNA, the CDR3 is TGTGCCTGGAGTGTAGGGGACAGGGGGCTTGGCTACACCTTC. Protein: CAWSVGDRGLGYTF. The V call is TRBV30, the J call TRBJ1-2; 12 nucleotides agree with TRBD1. This CDR3 has 14 residues. V shed 0 bases and J 7 bases; nucleotides not matched to a gene: 3. Germline-derived CDR1 and CDR2 are GTSNPN and SVGIG (reference sequence).